These 20 T cell receptor beta chains came from one sample sequenced in a study of T cell responses to AZD1222 COVID-19 vaccine. Sequencing used immunoSEQ multiplex PCR; TCRdb keeps in-frame clones, though not all of them. This table holds about 99,000 clones, around nine tenths found once. Sequencing used peripheral blood, obtained on day 0 of AZD1222 vaccination. The receptors originated from an adult in good health.

The V and J genes are TRBV6-5 and TRBJ1-6; D ambiguous. The V and J ends lost 8 bases and 10 bases respectively, with 15 bases between them. CDR1 is MNHEY and CDR2 is SVGAGI in the germline V gene. The CDR3 runs to 13 residues. The CDR3 nucleotides are TGTGCCAGCCGATTGTCTCCGAGCTCACCCCTCCACTTT. It translates to CASRLSPSSPLHF.

The rearrangement joins TRBV9 to TRBJ2-3, with 7 positions matching TRBD1. Germline loops: CDR1 SGDLS, CDR2 YYNGEE. There are 15 residues in the CDR3. The trim removed 5 bases at V and 1 base at J, leaving 7 bases unmatched. The CDR3 reads CASRPTGVGTDTQYF. In nucleotides, the CDR3 is TGTGCCAGCAGACCCACAGGGGTCGGCACAGATACGCAGTATTTT. The full variable domain, its missing parts supplied by reference TRBV9 and TRBJ2-3, is DSGVTQTPKHLITATGQRVTLRCSPRSGDLSVYWYQQSLDQGLQFLIQYYNGEERAKGNILERFSAQQFPDLHSELNLSSLELGDSALYFCASRPTGVGTDTQYFGPGTRLTVL.

The chain couples TRBV11-2 to TRBJ2-5; a weak D match, TRBD2 (6 bases). V was clipped by 3 bases and J by 1 base, with 9 bases between them. CDR1 is SGHAT, CDR2 FQNNGV, per germline. The CDR3 loop spans 14 amino acids. The CDR3 nucleotides are TGTGCCAGCAGCTTGGGGGGAATCCAAGAGACCCAGTACTTC. Translating gives CASSLGGIQETQYF.

As concerns this clone: The junction shows a germline mismatch at one end, possibly a read error. V gene TRBV7-7 combines with J gene TRBJ1-2; the D is unclear. Germline assignment: CDR1 SSHAT and CDR2 FNYEAQ (reference sequence). The CDR3 runs to 14 residues. The CDR3 loop reads CASRTQRRDYGYTF. The CDR3 nucleotides read TGTGCTAGCAGAACCCAAAGGAGGGATTATGGCTACACCTTC.

The rearrangement links TRBV20-1 to TRBJ1-2; a weak D match, TRBD1 (6 bases). Germline CDR1 is DFQATT and CDR2 is SNEGSKA (reference sequence). V lost 3 bases to trimming and J lost 4 bases, with 21 bases between them. This CDR3 comprises 16 residues. As DNA, the CDR3 is TGCAGTGCTAGTCAGGGGCGTACAAACCTAGGCTATGGCTACACCTTC. Amino acid sequence: CSASQGRTNLGYGYTF.

This clone was seen only a few times. This sequence joins TRBV18 and TRBJ2-5; D is unclear. Looked up from germline, CDR1 is KGHSH and CDR2 is LQKENI. The CDR3 length is 14 residues. Between the trimmed V and J ends, which lost 4 bases and 5 bases, there was a span of 14 bases. CDR3 loop: CASSLEHLRETQYF. The CDR3 nucleotides read TGTGCCAGCTCACTTGAGCACCTGCGGGAGACCCAGTACTTC.

The chain combines TRBV7-9 with TRBJ1-1; D is perhaps TRBD1 (5 bases). CDR3 length: 14 amino acids. Germline V gene lookup returns CDR1 SEHNR and CDR2 FQNEAQ (reference sequence). V shed 4 bases and J shed 4 bases, with 13 bases lying between them. Here the CDR3 DNA reads TGTGCCAGCAGCTCGTACAGGTCCGCCACTGAAGCTTTCTTT. Its translation is CASSSYRSATEAFF. Drawing the rest from reference TRBV7-9 and TRBJ1-1, the complete variable domain is DTGVSQNPRHKITKRGQNVTFRCDPISEHNRLYWYRQTLGQGPEFLTYFQNEAQLEKSRLLSDRFSAERPKGSFSTLEIQRTEQGDSAMYLCASSSYRSATEAFFGQGTRLTVV.

This chain links TRBV5-4 with TRBJ2-7, with D possibly TRBD2 on 5 matching bases. V was cut by 0 bases and J by 0 bases, with 7 bases left in between. This CDR3 is 14 amino acids long. Germline CDR1 reads SGHNT; CDR2 reads YYREEE (reference sequence). This chain's CDR3 is CASSLGGPSYEQYF. The CDR3 bases are TGTGCCAGCAGCTTGGGAGGGCCCTCCTACGAGCAGTACTTC.

The chain uses TRBV19 and TRBJ2-1, with TRBD2 matching over 8 bases. This CDR3 comprises 17 residues. V lost 4 bases to trimming and J lost 6 bases; unmatched junction nucleotides: 14. Germline lookup yields CDR1 LNHDA and CDR2 SQIVND (reference sequence). This CDR3 is CASSKGLVGGPINEQFF. Written as DNA, the CDR3 is TGTGCCAGTAGTAAGGGACTAGTGGGGGGGCCTATCAATGAGCAGTTCTTC. Full variable domain (rest looked up from reference TRBV19 and TRBJ2-1): DGGITQSPKYLFRKEGQNVTLSCEQNLNHDAMYWYRQDPGQGLRLIYYSQIVNDFQKGDIAEGYSVSREKKESFPLTVTSAQKNPTAFYLCASSKGLVGGPINEQFFGPGTRLTVL.

The gene calls are TRBV29-1 and TRBJ1-3; unclear D gene. Germline V CDR1 and CDR2: SQVTM, ANQGSEA. CDR3 length: 12 residues. The CDR3 DNA is TGCAGTGTTTTCTCGGGCGGAAACACCATATATTTT. This translates into CSVFSGGNTIYF. Looking up the rest from reference TRBV29-1 and TRBJ1-3 gives the full variable domain: SAVISQKPSRDICQRGTSLTIQCQVDSQVTMMFWYRQQPGQSLTLIATANQGSEATYESGFVIDKFPISRPNLTFSTLTVSNMSPEDSSIYLCSVFSGGNTIYFGEGSWLTVV.

The rearrangement links TRBV29-1 to TRBJ2-7; D might be TRBD1 (6 bases). V lost 5 bases and J 6 bases, leaving 20 bases between the germline ends. The V gene's germline CDR1 is SQVTM and CDR2 ANQGSEA. The CDR3 has 14 residues. This CDR3 is CSVPGRGNGGEQYF. DNA of the CDR3: TGCAGCGTTCCGGGCAGGGGAAATGGTGGCGAGCAGTACTTC.

V is TRBV14 and J is TRBJ2-7; D gene ambiguous. The CDR3 sequence is 14 residues long. The ends were cut back, 3 bases at V and 2 bases at J, with 11 bases in the middle. CDR1 and CDR2 from the germline V gene are SGHDN and FVKESK. The CDR3 here is CASSQLSVAYEQYF. CDR3 in DNA: TGTGCCAGCAGCCAGTTAAGTGTGGCCTACGAGCAGTACTTC.

The gene calls are TRBV20-1 and TRBJ1-1; the D gene is possibly TRBD1 (5 bases). Per germline, CDR1 DFQATT and CDR2 SNEGSKA (reference sequence). The CDR3 loop spans 11 amino acids. Trimming left V 5 bases short and J 7 bases short, with 11 bases between. CDR3 DNA sequence: TGCAGTGCTTTGAAGACAGTTGAAGCTTTCTTT. Translation gives CSALKTVEAFF.

The rearrangement links TRBV13 to TRBJ2-1; D remains ambiguous. Germline CDR1 is PRHDT and CDR2 is FYEKMQ (reference sequence). V lost 5 bases and J 7 bases, leaving 9 bases between the germline ends. The CDR3 sequence is 12 residues long. CDR3 in amino acids: CASSPRLNEQFF. For the CDR3, the DNA is TGTGCCAGCAGCCCGAGATTGAATGAGCAGTTCTTC. Full variable domain (missing parts from reference TRBV13 and TRBJ2-1): AAGVIQSPRHLIKEKRETATLKCYPIPRHDTVYWYQQGPGQDPQFLISFYEKMQSDKGSIPDRFSAQQFSDYHSELNMSSLELGDSALYFCASSPRLNEQFFGPGTRLTVL.

V gene TRBV2 combines with J gene TRBJ1-1; 7 nucleotides line up with TRBD1. The CDR3 runs 16 residues. Germline CDR1 and CDR2: SNHLY and FYNNEI. V was clipped by 3 bases and J by 0 bases; unmatched bases: 7. This CDR3 is CASSEPTQGVNTEAFF. The CDR3, as DNA: TGTGCCAGCAGTGAGCCCACTCAGGGGGTGAACACTGAAGCTTTCTTT.

V gene TRBV6-6 combines with J gene TRBJ1-1; no clear D gene. The V gene's germline CDR1 is MNHNY and CDR2 SVGAGI (reference sequence). The CDR3 sequence is 13 residues long. Trimming removed 7 bases at V and 4 bases at J, with 13 bases between. CDR3 residues: CASTYLGVTEAFF. CDR3 nucleotide sequence: TGTGCCAGCACCTATCTTGGTGTCACTGAAGCTTTCTTT.

Notes on this clone: A read error is likely, as this CDR3 ends without the conserved phenylalanine or tryptophan. The chain carries TRBV7-6 and TRBJ1-6; D call uncertain. Germline V gene lookup returns CDR1 SGHVS and CDR2 FNYEAQ. This CDR3 comprises 13 residues. V was clipped by 1 base and J by 7 bases, with 5 bases between them. CDR3 DNA sequence: TGTGCCAGCAGCTTAGGAACAAATTCACCCCTCCACCTT. Translating it yields CASSLGTNSPLHL.

The chain has TRBV2 and TRBJ2-5; the match to TRBD2 covers 8 bases. V lost 0 bases and J lost 8; bases outside the gene matches: 11. CDR1 SNHLY and CDR2 FYNNEI come from the germline V gene. This CDR3 spans 16 amino acids. In DNA, the CDR3 is TGTGCCAGCAGTGAAGCCAGCGGGGGTATTAAGATTACCCAGTACTTC. Translated: CASSEASGGIKITQYF.

This rearrangement joins TRBV12-3 or TRBV12-4 to TRBJ1-5; D remains unclear. The V and J ends lost 5 bases and 0 bases respectively, with 5 bases between them. This CDR3 region has 13 residues. For the CDR3, the DNA is TGTGCCAGCAGTATTGTTAGCAATCAGCCCCAGCATTTT. It encodes CASSIVSNQPQHF.

In this sample, this clone turned up a few times. The chain carries TRBV3-1 (or the pseudogene TRBV3-2) and TRBJ2-2; 7 positions agree with TRBD2. Losses at the gene ends were 4 bases for V and 4 bases for J; bases not matched to a gene: 9. Germline assignment: CDR1 LGHDT and CDR2 YNNKEL (reference sequence). This CDR3 has 16 amino acids. The CDR3 sequence is CASSPQWGGGTGELFF. The CDR3 DNA reads as TGTGCCAGCAGCCCCCAGTGGGGGGGAGGCACCGGGGAGCTGTTTTTT.